Listed here is a single TCR beta chain. The data originate from a study of blood T cell repertoires in COVID-19. At the level of the study: The study drew acute and convalescent COVID-19 samples from the United States, Italy and Spain. T cells, B-cell-depleted T cells, or PBMCs provided the cDNA or gDNA that served as material.

In the source study's methods: Amplifying reference gene primers gave estimates of nucleated cell counts. Sequencing was performed with immunoSEQ multiplex PCR; in TCRdb, only in-frame clones are kept and a portion is missing. V and J calls and clone size are given by that table; D and trimming were obtained from the DNA. The table lists approximately 61,000 clones, around 88% of them singletons, with roughly 20% in the top ten. The sequenced sample consisted of peripheral blood. The TCR was taken from a woman of 80 years or more with active COVID-19.

CDR3 nucleotides: TGTGCCAGCAGCCAAGTATCAGGAGGCTACACCTTC. Translated, it gives CASSQVSGGYTF. The chain is built from TRBV3-1 (or the pseudogene TRBV3-2) and TRBJ1-2; D remains ambiguous. V dropped 1 base and J dropped 8 bases, with 8 bases sitting between them. This CDR3 is 12 amino acids long. Germline V gene data show CDR1 as LGHDT and CDR2 as YNNKEL (reference sequence).